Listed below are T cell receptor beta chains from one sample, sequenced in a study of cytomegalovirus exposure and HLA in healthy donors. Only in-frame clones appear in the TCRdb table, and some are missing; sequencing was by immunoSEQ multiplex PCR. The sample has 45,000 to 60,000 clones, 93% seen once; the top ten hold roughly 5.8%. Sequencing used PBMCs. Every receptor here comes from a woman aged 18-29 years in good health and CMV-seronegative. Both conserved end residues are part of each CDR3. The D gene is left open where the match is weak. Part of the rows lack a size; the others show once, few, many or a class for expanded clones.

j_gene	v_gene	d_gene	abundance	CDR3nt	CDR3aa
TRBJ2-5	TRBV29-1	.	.	TGCAGCGTTAGGGAGTGGGGAGAGACCCAGTACTTC	CSVREWGETQYF
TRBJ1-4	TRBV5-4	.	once	TGTGCCAGCAGCTTGGTCGGGAGAGACGAGGAAAAACTGTTTTTT	CASSLVGRDEEKLFF
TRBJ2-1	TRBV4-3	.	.	TGCGCCAGCAGCCAAGTGGGCGCTCCGAACAATGAGCAGTTCTTC	CASSQVGAPNNEQFF
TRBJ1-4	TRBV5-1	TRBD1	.	TGCGCCAGCAGCGCCTACAGGGGCACTAATGAAAAACTGTTTTTT	CASSAYRGTNEKLFF
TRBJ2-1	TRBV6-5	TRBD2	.	TGTGCCAGCAGTTCCGGACTAGCGGGAGTGGTTACTGAGCAGTTCTTC	CASSSGLAGVVTEQFF
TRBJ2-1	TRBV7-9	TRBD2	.	TGTGCCAGCAGCTTAAAACTAGCGGGCTACAATGAGCAGTTCTTC	CASSLKLAGYNEQFF
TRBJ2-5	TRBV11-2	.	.	TGTGCCAGCAGCTTAGGGCCGGGAGAGACCCAGTACTTC	CASSLGPGETQYF
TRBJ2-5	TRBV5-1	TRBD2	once	TGCGCCAGCAGCTACTCCCCGGGAGGCGGGAGCGAGACCCAGTACTTC	CASSYSPGGGSETQYF
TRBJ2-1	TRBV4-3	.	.	TGCGCCAGCAGCCAAGATCTGCGCTGGGGCCATGAGCAGTTCTTC	CASSQDLRWGHEQFF
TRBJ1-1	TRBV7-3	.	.	TGTGCCAGCAGTCTACAGGGAAACACTGAAGCTTTCTTT	CASSLQGNTEAFF
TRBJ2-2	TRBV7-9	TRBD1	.	TGTGCCAGCAGCCTCCGACAGGGTAGAACCGGGGAGCTGTTTTTT	CASSLRQGRTGELFF
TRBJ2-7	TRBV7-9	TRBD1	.	TGTGCCAGCAGCCCAACGACAGACAGGGGATTAAGTTACGAGCAGTACTTC	CASSPTTDRGLSYEQYF
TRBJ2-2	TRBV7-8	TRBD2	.	TGTGCCAGCAGCTTCTTAAGCGGGGGGTCGAACACCGGGGAGCTGTTTTTT	CASSFLSGGSNTGELFF
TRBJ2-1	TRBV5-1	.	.	TGCGCCAGCAGCTTGCGAGGCGATGAGCAGTTCTTC	CASSLRGDEQFF
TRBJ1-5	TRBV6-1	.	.	TGTGCCAGCAGTGAGTCTGTGACAGTTTATAGCAATCAGCCCCAGCATTTT	CASSESVTVYSNQPQHF
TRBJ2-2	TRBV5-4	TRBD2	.	TGTGCCAGCAGGACTACCAATTGGGCGGGAGGACCCACCGGGGAGCTGTTTTTT	CASRTTNWAGGPTGELFF
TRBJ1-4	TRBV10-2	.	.	TGCGCCAGCAGTGAAATCCCCGGAGCGGCAACTAATGAAAAACTGTTTTTT	CASSEIPGAATNEKLFF
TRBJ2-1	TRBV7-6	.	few	TGTGCCAGCAGCTTAGGGCAGGGGCCTGAGCAGTTCTTC	CASSLGQGPEQFF
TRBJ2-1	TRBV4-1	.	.	TGCGCCAGCAGCCCTCCACAGGGCCGGGAGCAGTTCTTC	CASSPPQGREQFF
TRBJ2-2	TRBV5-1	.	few	TGCGCCAGCAGCTTATACAAGGGGGCCGGGGAGCTGTTTTTT	CASSLYKGAGELFF
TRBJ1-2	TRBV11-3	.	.	TGTGCCAGCAGCACAAACGTCGGGGGTCTCTATGGCTACACCTTC	CASSTNVGGLYGYTF
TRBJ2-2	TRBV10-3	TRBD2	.	TGTGCCATCAGTGGCGGGAGGGGAGCCGGGGAGCTGTTTTTT	CAISGGRGAGELFF
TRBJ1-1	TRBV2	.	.	TGTGCCAGCAGTGGCGGCGAAACTGAAGCTTTCTTT	CASSGGETEAFF
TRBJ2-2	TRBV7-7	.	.	TGTGCCAGCAGCTCAGGGTACACCGGGGAGCTGTTTTTT	CASSSGYTGELFF
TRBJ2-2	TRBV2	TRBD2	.	TGTGCCAGTAGGGCACTAGCGGGAGAGAACACCGGGGAGCTGTTTTTT	CASRALAGENTGELFF
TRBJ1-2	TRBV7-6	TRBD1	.	TGTGCCAGCAGCTTAGGTGGGACAGGCCTCTATGGCTACACCTTC	CASSLGGTGLYGYTF
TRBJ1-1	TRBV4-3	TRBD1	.	TGCGCCAGCAGCCAAGGAGGGGGCGCAAAATCTGAAGCTTTCTTT	CASSQGGGAKSEAFF
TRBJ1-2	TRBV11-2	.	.	TGTGCCAGCAGCTTAGCGGGGTCTGGGGGCTACACCTTC	CASSLAGSGGYTF
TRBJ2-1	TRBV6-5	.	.	TGTGCCAGCAGTCGGTACAATGAGCAGTTCTTC	CASSRYNEQFF
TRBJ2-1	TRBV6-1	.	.	TGTGCCAGCAGTGATTTTAGGGGGAGCTCCTACAATGAGCAGTTCTTC	CASSDFRGSSYNEQFF
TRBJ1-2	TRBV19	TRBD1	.	TGTGCCACCAAGACAGGGCTCTATGGCTACACCTTC	CATKTGLYGYTF
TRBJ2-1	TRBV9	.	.	TGTGCCAGCAGCCCCCGACCGAGCGATGAGCAGTTCTTC	CASSPRPSDEQFF
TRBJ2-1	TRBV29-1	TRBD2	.	TGCAGCGTTGCCGGAGTGGGAGGGGTCGCATCGGGTGAGCAGTTCTTC	CSVAGVGGVASGEQFF
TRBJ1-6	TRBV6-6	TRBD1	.	TGTGCCAGCAGCCGGGGACAGGAGGATTCACCCCTCCACTTT	CASSRGQEDSPLHF
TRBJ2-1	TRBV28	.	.	TGTGCCAGCAGTTCCATTTCGAGCTCCTACAATGAGCAGTTCTTC	CASSSISSSYNEQFF
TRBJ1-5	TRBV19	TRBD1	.	TGTGCCAGCGGGACAGGGGGTAGGCAGCCCCAGCATTTT	CASGTGGRQPQHF
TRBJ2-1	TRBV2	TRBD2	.	TGTGCCAGCCGTTTGTCTAGCGGTGACAATGAGCAGTTCTTC	CASRLSSGDNEQFF
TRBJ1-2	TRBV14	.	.	TGTGCCAGCAGCCCAGGGGTTAGCTATGGCTACACCTTC	CASSPGVSYGYTF
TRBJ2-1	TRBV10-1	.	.	TGCGCCAGCAGTGAGTCTGGCCAGTGGAATGAGCAGTTCTTC	CASSESGQWNEQFF